Listed below are T cell receptor beta chains from one sample, sequenced in a study of Graves' ophthalmopathy and Graves' hyperthyroidism. TCRdb reprocessed the multiplex PCR reads with MiXCR, giving one entry per CDR3 protein. This table holds 300,000 to 350,000 distinct CDR3 sequences, 17% found once. Sequences were obtained from peripheral blood. These receptors were taken from an adult man with Graves' ophthalmopathy. CDR3s include the opening cysteine and the closing phenylalanine or tryptophan. Each record gives: clone size, V gene, D gene, J gene, CDR3 protein, CDR3 DNA. A D gene is named only where the DNA matches it firmly. Size tells how often a clone was seen (once, few, many) or the class of an expanded clone, and some rows leave it out.

>few|TRBV5-1|TRBD1|TRBJ2-7
CASGKDRDEQYF
TGCGCCAGCGGAAAGGACAGGGACGAGCAGTACTTC
>many|TRBV11-2|TRBD1|TRBJ2-2
CASSSGDRVANTGELFF
TGTGCCAGCAGCTCCGGAGACAGGGTAGCAAACACCGGGGAGCTGTTTTTT
>NA|TRBV19|TRBD1|TRBJ2-5
CASADRGREETQYF
TGTGCCAGCGCTGACAGGGGGCGCGAAGAGACCCAGTACTTC
>many|TRBV2|NA|TRBJ2-7
CASSYNRPTRGYEQYF
TGTGCCAGCAGCTACAACAGGCCAACTCGCGGCTACGAGCAGTACTTC
>many|TRBV20-1|TRBD2|TRBJ2-7
CSARFSGTYEQYF
TGCAGTGCTAGATTTAGCGGGACCTACGAGCAGTACTTC
>NA|TRBV6-1|NA|TRBJ1-6
CASSEVRNSPLHF
TGTGCCAGCAGTGAAGTCAGGAATTCACCCCTCCACTTT
>many|TRBV28|NA|TRBJ1-6
CASSLSSGEGSPLHF
TGTGCCAGCAGTTTAAGTTCCGGCGAAGGTTCACCCCTCCACTTT
>many|TRBV20-1|TRBD1|TRBJ1-1
CGGRQGTEAFF
TGCGGAGGGAGACAGGGCACTGAAGCTTTCTTT
>many|TRBV7-2|NA|TRBJ1-2
CASRGSRNYGYTF
TGTGCCAGTCGGGGTAGTCGTAACTATGGCTACACCTTC
>many|TRBV2|NA|TRBJ2-2
CASLGPFGTGELFF
TGTGCCAGCTTAGGACCTTTCGGCACCGGGGAGCTGTTTTTT
>many|TRBV4-1|NA|TRBJ2-2
CASSRTAGELFF
TGCGCCAGCAGCCGTACTGCCGGGGAGCTGTTTTTT
>many|TRBV5-8|NA|TRBJ2-6
CASSLLYSSRGDSGANVLTF
TGTGCCAGCAGCTTGCTTTACTCGTCTAGGGGAGACTCTGGGGCCAACGTCCTGACTTTC
>many|TRBV7-2|NA|TRBJ2-5
CASSPGPRKETQYF
TGTGCCAGCAGCCCGGGGCCCCGGAAGGAGACCCAGTACTTC
>many|TRBV19|NA|TRBJ1-1
CASSMLGNTEAFF
TGTGCCAGTAGTATGTTGGGAAACACTGAAGCTTTCTTT
>NA|TRBV27|NA|TRBJ2-5
CASSLELASRETQYF
TGTGCCAGCAGTCTAGAATTAGCGAGCAGGGAGACCCAGTACTTC
>NA|TRBV15|NA|TRBJ1-1
CATSRERQDTEAFF
TGTGCCACCAGCAGAGAAAGGCAGGACACTGAAGCTTTCTTT
>many|TRBV12-5|TRBD1|TRBJ1-1
CASGLVPLGGGDTEAFF
TGTGCTAGTGGTTTGGTACCTCTGGGAGGGGGCGACACTGAAGCTTTCTTT